This T cell receptor (beta chain) stems from a study of T-cell reconstitution after alpha-beta-depleted transplantation in children (dated by TCRdb to the mid-2010s). About the investigation overall: The study quantitatively tracked T-cell immune reconstitution after TCRalphabeta/CD19-depleted allogeneic hematopoietic cell transplantation in children using TCR repertoire profiling. The study at large found these results: In some patients, the high TCRbeta diversity seen at day 60 was put down to recipient T cells and intrathymic progenitors that had survived conditioning. Over the following months the frequencies of hyperexpanded clones went down, and after one year T-cell counts and TCRbeta diversity were mostly credited to newly produced T cells. The apparently early recovery of alphabetaT-cell counts about two months after transplant reportedly depended on only several hundred rapidly expanded clones that came from non-depleted graft cells.

Explained via the paper, the treatment or condition label denotes: allogeneic hematopoietic cell transplantation with graft depleted of TCRalphabeta T cells and CD19 B cells. The transplant recipients were children given TCRalphabeta/CD19-depleted allogeneic hematopoietic cell grafts. The CDR3 runs 14 amino acids, cysteine and phenylalanine included. CDR3 DNA only is kept here, 42 bases in frame from base 1. The V end loses 3 bases and the J end loses 5 bases, and a stretch of 15 bases separates them. For CDR1 and CDR2, the germline V gene lists SGHRS and YFSETQ. As concerns this clonotype: No antigen is known for it. No much larger clone exists at a distance of one base, and base qualities are not known.

Library preparation was by PCR. The sequencer listed for this sample is Illumina HiSeq 2500. TCR library preparation used molecular barcoding, with unique molecular identifiers applied to normalize quantification of the TCRbeta repertoire. TCRdb reprocessed the public reads (quality trimming at Q25 with fastp, clone calling with MiXCR) and kept in-frame beta chains. Rows matching on CDR3 protein sequence are summarized as one entry with the most common DNA and genes. A total of approximately 130,000 distinct CDR3 sequences appear in this sample, roughly 9.7% of them only once. Together, the top ten hold 24% of the sample.

The chain couples TRBV5-1 to TRBJ2-7; possibly the D gene is TRBD2, per 5 matching bases. The receptor was isolated from a girl under three years old who had a stem cell transplant for combined immunodeficiency, so the T cells may come from the graft donor. The sequencing here drew on PBMCs, mostly from graft donor cells, taken 180 days after TCRalphabeta/CD19-depleted stem cell transplant. At the DNA level, the sequence is TGCGCCAGCAGCTCAGGACGGGGTCCGGACGAGCAGTACTTC. This codes for CASSSGRGPDEQYF.